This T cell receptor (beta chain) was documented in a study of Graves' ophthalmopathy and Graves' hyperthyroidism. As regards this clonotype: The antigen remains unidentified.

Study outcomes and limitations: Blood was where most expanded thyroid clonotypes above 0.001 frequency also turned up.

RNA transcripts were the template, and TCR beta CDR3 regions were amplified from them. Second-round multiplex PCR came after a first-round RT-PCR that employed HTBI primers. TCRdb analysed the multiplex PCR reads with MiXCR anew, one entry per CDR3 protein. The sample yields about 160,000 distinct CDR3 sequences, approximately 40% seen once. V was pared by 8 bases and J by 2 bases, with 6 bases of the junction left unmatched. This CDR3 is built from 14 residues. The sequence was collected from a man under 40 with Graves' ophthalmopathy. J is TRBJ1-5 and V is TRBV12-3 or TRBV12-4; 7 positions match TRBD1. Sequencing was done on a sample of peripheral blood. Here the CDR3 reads CASARGGGNQPQHF. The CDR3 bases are TGTGCCAGCGCCAGGGGGGGCGGCAATCAGCCCCAGCATTTT.